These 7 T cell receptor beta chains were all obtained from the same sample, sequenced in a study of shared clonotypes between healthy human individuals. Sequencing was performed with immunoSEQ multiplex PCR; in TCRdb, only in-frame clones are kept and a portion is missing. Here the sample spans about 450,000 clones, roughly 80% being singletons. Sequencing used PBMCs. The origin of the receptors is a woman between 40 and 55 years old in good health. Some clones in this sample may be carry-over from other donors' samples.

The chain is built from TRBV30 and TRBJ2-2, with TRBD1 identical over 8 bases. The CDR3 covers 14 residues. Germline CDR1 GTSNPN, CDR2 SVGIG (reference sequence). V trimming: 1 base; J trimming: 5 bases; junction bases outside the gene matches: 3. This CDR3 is CAWSEDRVTGELFF. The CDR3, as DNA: TGTGCCTGGAGTGAGGACAGGGTGACCGGGGAGCTGTTTTTT. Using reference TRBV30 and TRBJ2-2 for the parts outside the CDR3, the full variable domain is SQTIHQWPATLVQPVGSPLSLECTVEGTSNPNLYWYRQAAGRGLQLLFYSVGIGQISSEVPQNLSASRPQDRQFILSSKKLLLSDSGFYLCAWSEDRVTGELFFGEGSRLTVL.

CDR3 in amino acids: CASTKDLGGSGANVLTF. The DNA of the CDR3 is TGTGCCAGCACCAAGGACCTAGGGGGCTCTGGGGCCAACGTCCTGACTTTC. The chain couples TRBV28 to TRBJ2-6, with a tentative D call TRBD1 (6 bases). Germline CDR1 reads MDHEN; CDR2 reads SYDVKM. With 7 bases removed from V and 0 bases from J, the gap between germline ends came to 16 bases. This CDR3 contains 17 residues. The entire variable domain, with the rest obtained from reference TRBV28 and TRBJ2-6, is as follows: DVKVTQSSRYLVKRTGEKVFLECVQDMDHENMFWYRQDPGLGLRLIYFSYDVKMKEKGDIPEGYSVSREKKERFSLILESASTNQTSMYLCASTKDLGGSGANVLTFGAGSRLTVL.

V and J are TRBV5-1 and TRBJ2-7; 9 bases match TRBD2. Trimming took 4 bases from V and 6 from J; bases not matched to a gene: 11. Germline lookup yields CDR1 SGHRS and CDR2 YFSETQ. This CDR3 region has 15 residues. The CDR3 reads CASSPGSLRGGEQYF. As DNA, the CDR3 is TGCGCCAGCAGCCCTGGGTCTCTGCGGGGGGGCGAGCAGTACTTC. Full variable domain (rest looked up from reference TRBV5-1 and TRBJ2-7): KAGVTQTPRYLIKTRGQQVTLSCSPISGHRSVSWYQQTPGQGLQFLFEYFSETQRNKGNFPGRFSGRQFSNSRSEMNVSTLELGDSALYLCASSPGSLRGGEQYFGPGTRLTVT.

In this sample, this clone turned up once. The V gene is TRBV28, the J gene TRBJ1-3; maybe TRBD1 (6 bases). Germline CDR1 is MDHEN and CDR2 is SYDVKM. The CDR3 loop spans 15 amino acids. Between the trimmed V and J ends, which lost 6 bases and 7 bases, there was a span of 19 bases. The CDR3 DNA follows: TGTGCCAGCAGAGACGTCGGGGGCGCAGGGAACACCATATATTTT. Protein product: CASRDVGGAGNTIYF.

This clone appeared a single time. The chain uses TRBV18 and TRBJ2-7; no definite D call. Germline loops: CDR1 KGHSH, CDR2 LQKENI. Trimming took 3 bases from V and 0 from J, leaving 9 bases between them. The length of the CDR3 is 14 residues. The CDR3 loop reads CASSPLQNSYEQYF. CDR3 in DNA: TGTGCCAGCTCACCGCTACAGAACTCCTACGAGCAGTACTTC. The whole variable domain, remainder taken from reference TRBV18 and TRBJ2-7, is NAGVMQNPRHLVRRRGQEARLRCSPMKGHSHVYWYRQLPEEGLKFMVYLQKENIIDESGMPKERFSAEFPKEGPSILRIQQVVRGDSAAYFCASSPLQNSYEQYFGPGTRLTVT.

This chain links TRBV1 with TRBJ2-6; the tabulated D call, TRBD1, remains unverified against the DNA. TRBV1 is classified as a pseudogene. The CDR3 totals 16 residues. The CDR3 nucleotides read TGCACCAGCAGCCAAGGGGACACATCTGGGGCCAACGTCCTGACTTTC. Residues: CTSSQGDTSGANVLTF.

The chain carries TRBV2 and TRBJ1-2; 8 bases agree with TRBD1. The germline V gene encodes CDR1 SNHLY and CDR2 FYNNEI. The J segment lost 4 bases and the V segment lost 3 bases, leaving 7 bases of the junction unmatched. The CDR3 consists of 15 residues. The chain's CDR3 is CASSETTGTGYGYTF. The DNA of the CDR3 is TGTGCCAGCAGTGAGACAACCGGGACAGGCTATGGCTACACCTTC.